This T cell receptor (beta chain) is drawn from a study of T cell responses to AZD1222 COVID-19 vaccine. Broader study findings: Baseline seropositives among AZD1222 recipients totaled only five to seven. Spike-specific TCR breadth and depth grew following two AZD1222 doses. Samples come after the peak T cell response, not at day 14.

As for this clone: The antigen is unknown.

Clones were sequenced by immunoSEQ multiplex PCR, and TCRdb holds only the in-frame ones, with some missing. The repertoire holds approximately 200,000 clones, with around 93% as singletons. The CDR3 sequence is 13 residues long. V was cut by 3 bases and J by 2 bases, with 7 bases left in between. The germline gives CDR1 LNHDA, CDR2 SQIVND (reference sequence). The sequence came from an adult who received the AZD1222 COVID-19 vaccine. The source material was peripheral blood, sampled 28 days after the second AZD1222 dose. This chain joins TRBV19 and TRBJ1-2; D possibly corresponds to TRBD1 (6 bases). The CDR3 nucleotides read TGTGCCAGTAGTATGGACAGAAACTATGGCTACACCTTC. This encodes CASSMDRNYGYTF. Looking up the rest from reference TRBV19 and TRBJ1-2 gives the full variable domain: DGGITQSPKYLFRKEGQNVTLSCEQNLNHDAMYWYRQDPGQGLRLIYYSQIVNDFQKGDIAEGYSVSREKKESFPLTVTSAQKNPTAFYLCASSMDRNYGYTFGSGTRLTVV.